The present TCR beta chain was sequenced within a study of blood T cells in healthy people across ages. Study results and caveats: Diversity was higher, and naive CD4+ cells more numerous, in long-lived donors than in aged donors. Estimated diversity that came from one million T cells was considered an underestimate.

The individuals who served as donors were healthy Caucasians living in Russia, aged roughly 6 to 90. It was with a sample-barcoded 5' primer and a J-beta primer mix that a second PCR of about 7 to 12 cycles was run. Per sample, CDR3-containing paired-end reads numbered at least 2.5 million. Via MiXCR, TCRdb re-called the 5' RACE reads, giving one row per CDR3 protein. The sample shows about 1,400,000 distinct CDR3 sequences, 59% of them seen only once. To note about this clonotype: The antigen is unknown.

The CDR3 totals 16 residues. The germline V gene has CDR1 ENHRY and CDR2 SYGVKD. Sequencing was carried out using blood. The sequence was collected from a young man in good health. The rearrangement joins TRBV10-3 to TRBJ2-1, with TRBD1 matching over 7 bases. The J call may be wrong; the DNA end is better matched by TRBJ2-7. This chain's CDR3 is CAISESRQGTYNEQYF. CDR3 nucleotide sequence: TGTGCCATCAGTGAGTCGAGACAGGGAACCTACAATGAGCAGTACTTC.